This TCR beta chain was retrieved from a study of T cell clusters in autoimmune cytopenias (dated by TCRdb to between 2019 and 2020). At the level of the whole study: Among healthy donor controls, the mean age was about 55 years, the median age was approximately 59 years, and 22 of 43 were female. The median TRB sequencing depth was approximately 50,000 reads per sample, and the median number of distinct TRB clonotypes was a few thousand per sample. TRB and IGH repertoires from peripheral blood were sequenced in autoimmune cytopenia patients at active disease and during treatment follow-up, with healthy, CLL and autoimmune hepatitis controls included alongside. The goal of the study was to determine whether autoimmune cytopenia patients have a disease-specific immune repertoire signature that could serve as a blood-based biomarker. For primary cytopenia the controls were about 24 age-matched healthy donors, whereas for secondary cytopenia the controls were under 15 age-matched CLL patients. Autoimmune hepatitis repertoires were compared with those of approximately 25 age- and sex-matched healthy donors. The full study reports these points: Healthy donors had almost three times as many exclusive TRB clusters as active autoimmune hepatitis patients, a finding consistent with an autoimmunity-wide signature. The T cell clusters were defined only in silico, and the functional role of the clusters still needed to be validated experimentally. TRB repertoire shifts, with less even repertoires observed in secondary cytopenia and CLL, were mostly attributed to lymphoma bias rather than autoimmunity. The GLIPH analysis suggested a lack of physiological T cell clusters in primary autoimmune cytopenia patients, since some 50 clusters were exclusive to healthy donors whereas 17 were exclusive to patients. The cluster-lack signature was not observed for secondary cytopenia versus CLL, as the signature was apparently masked by the dominant lymphoma-associated repertoire.

TRB amplification used 200 to 300 ng of peripheral blood genomic DNA, 41,000 or so genome equivalents, per sample. To amplify TRB rearrangements, a touch-down multiplex PCR protocol was run with the TRB-A and TRB-B primer pools combined in a single tube. Two consecutive PCR reactions with Phusion HS II polymerase added Illumina adapters and sample indices to the amplicons. Amplicons were gel-purified with the NucleoSpin Gel and PCR Clean-up kit, then quantified by Qubit and quality-checked on an Agilent 2100 Bioanalyzer. Libraries were sequenced on an Illumina MiSeq using 600-cycle, single-indexed, paired-end runs. The original pipeline was this. MiXCR version 2.1.12 with the default MiXCR reference library was used to align and assemble TRB reads. A clone was defined by each unique CDR3 nucleotide sequence, and the analysis included only productive sequences with two or more reads. Repertoire diversity was assessed by alpha-parameterized diversity profiles (alpha 0 to 5), including Shannon (alpha 1) and Simpson (alpha 2) indices, computed with an R script. Combinatorial TRB VJ usage was calculated with the tcR package and was compared between cohorts by principal component analysis performed with ade4. Using GLIPH, TCRbeta CDR3s were clustered on pairs of cohorts matched for age and read depth, and a Wilcoxon test was used to compare cluster frequencies. After reprocessing by TCRdb, each CDR3 protein sequence is one entry, and no DNA is given. These V and J calls derive from TCRdb rather than the authors' analysis. The table kept for this sample lists some 5,000 distinct CDR3 sequences. In total, the top ten clones hold around 18% of the sample.

This clonotype is medium-sized (0.01 to 0.1%), judged from its frequency; no count is recorded. There is no known antigen for this receptor. CDR1 KGHSH and CDR2 LQKENI are derived from the germline V gene. The CDR3 goes from the cysteine to the phenylalanine over 16 residues. DNA was not recorded. This sample was shared with a second study, whose subject was T cell repertoires in aging, cancer and after chemotherapy. The second investigation adds: Donors were distributed across six age groups ranging from 30 or younger to 70 or older, with at least three individuals included per group. Control TCR repertoires from healthy donors were recorded over several months to years, and clear clonal overlap was observed across re-sampling. In total, the full dataset held approximately 8.4 million TCR reads. Compared with age-matched healthy donors, untreated patients with either hematological or solid cancers had significantly lower TCR diversity in the blood along with higher clonality. In healthy donors, the drop in TCR diversity with age came mainly from a loss of richness, whereas in cancer patients a loss of evenness also played a part. In both cancer cohorts, the median generation probability rose over the chemotherapy interval, which suggests that the repertoire was reconstituted through rebound thymic output. According to the authors, the repertoire data do not allow conclusions to be drawn about immunological memory after chemotherapy. Peripheral blood TCR beta repertoires from healthy donors and cancer patients were profiled to examine immunoaging and T cell reconstitution after chemotherapy. Alongside some 96 healthy donors serving as a reference group, the cohort included 200 to 250 cancer patients, of whom around 91 had hematological cancers and some 130 had solid cancers. MiXCR versions 2.12 and 3.0.5 were used to process TRB sequences. The repertoire metrics were Shannon diversity, evenness, clonality (defined as one minus evenness), and alpha-parameterized diversity profiles covering alpha 0 to 5. The IGoR algorithm was used to calculate generation probabilities of clones in the paired pre- and post-chemotherapy samples.

The sample comprised peripheral blood. This TCR was recovered from a human donor in good health. Recombination connected TRBV18 to TRBJ2-1; as DNA is missing, the TRBD1 call by TCRdb cannot be tested. The CDR3 reads as follows: CASSPGTLSSYNEQFF.